The clone carrying this TCR beta chain came up many times. This record belongs to a study of T cells in Graves' hyperthyroidism and ophthalmopathy. Germline CDR1 reads DFQATT; CDR2 reads SNEGSKA (reference sequence). Trimming at V came to 1 base and at J to 2 bases, leaving 3 bases not matched to a gene. The CDR3 has 15 residues. The investigators amplified TCR beta CDR3 regions from RNA transcripts. TCR CDR3 underwent first-round RT-PCR with the HTBI primer set. TCRdb re-called the multiplex PCR reads with MiXCR, one entry per CDR3 protein. This table has 350,000 to 400,000 distinct CDR3 sequences, more than 11% appearing once.

The sequence was obtained from a woman aged 55-70 years with Graves' hyperthyroidism. This chain joins TRBV20-1 and TRBJ2-1; 9 nucleotides line up with TRBD2. The sequencing sample was made of blood. CDR3 DNA sequence: TGCAGTGCTAGAGCCGGGACTAGCACCTACAATGAGCAGTTCTTC. Translated: CSARAGTSTYNEQFF.